The sequence of this T cell receptor (beta chain) was determined in a study of blood T cell repertoires in COVID-19. Here immunoSEQ multiplex PCR was the method, and the copy in TCRdb shows in-frame clones only, minus some. The data show around 130,000 clones, around 85% seen once. Germline V gene sequence: CDR1 SGDLS, CDR2 YYNGEE. This CDR3 spans 14 amino acids. J was trimmed by 8 bases and V by 4 bases; bases with no gene match: 5. The receptor was isolated from a man aged 45-65 years with acute or convalescent COVID-19. The chain couples TRBV9 to TRBJ1-4; 10 bases line up with TRBD1. Material for sequencing was peripheral blood. The CDR3 protein is CASSPGQGVEKLFF. The CDR3, as DNA: TGTGCCAGCAGCCCAGGACAGGGGGTCGAAAAACTGTTTTTT.